This T cell receptor (beta chain) was captured by sequencing in a study of radiotherapy plus CTLA-4 blockade in lung cancer. Study as a whole: Roughly 17% of enrolled patients responded objectively, and around 30% had disease control. Findings and caveats of the study: It was early blood T cell clone dynamics, with interferon-beta, that reportedly best predicted response. Tumor-origin TCR clones grew in blood after radiotherapy plus ipilimumab.

Libraries were prepared by immunoSEQ multiplex PCR; TCRdb keeps only in-frame clonotypes and omits some of them. The data show tens of thousands of clones, approximately 86% seen once. Details on this clone: Its matching antigen is unknown.

The sequence was collected from a human donor with non-small cell lung cancer whose response to radiotherapy plus ipilimumab could not be evaluated. Sequenced material: peripheral blood, taken from a patient treated with radiotherapy plus ipilimumab.

The CDR3 region has the DNA TGTGCCAGCAAGGAGGATTGGGAGACCCAGTACTTC. Translated: CASKEDWETQYF. The rearrangement links TRBV2 to TRBJ2-5; D is possibly TRBD2 (5 bases). In germline, CDR1 is SNHLY, CDR2 FYNNEI. The CDR3 loop spans 12 amino acids. V shed 7 bases and J shed 5 bases, with 11 bases lying between them.